This T cell receptor (beta chain) emerged from a study of lymphopenia after photon versus proton radiotherapy. This clone was detected only a few times. The germline V gene has CDR1 SGHAT and CDR2 FQNNGV. Trimming pared 5 bases from V and 6 bases from J, leaving 11 bases between. This CDR3 is 13 amino acids long. Clones were sequenced by immunoSEQ multiplex PCR, and TCRdb holds only the in-frame ones, with some missing. Found here are roughly 61,000 clones, 75% to 90% of them singletons; the top ten hold around 13%. This sequence was found in a man older than 75 with esophageal cancer. The genes are TRBV11-2 and TRBJ2-1, with D hard to call. Sample: peripheral blood, taken from a patient treated with proton-based radiotherapy. The CDR3 sequence is CASSGPFGNEQFF. CDR3 nucleotide sequence: TGTGCCAGCAGCGGCCCTTTTGGCAATGAGCAGTTCTTC.